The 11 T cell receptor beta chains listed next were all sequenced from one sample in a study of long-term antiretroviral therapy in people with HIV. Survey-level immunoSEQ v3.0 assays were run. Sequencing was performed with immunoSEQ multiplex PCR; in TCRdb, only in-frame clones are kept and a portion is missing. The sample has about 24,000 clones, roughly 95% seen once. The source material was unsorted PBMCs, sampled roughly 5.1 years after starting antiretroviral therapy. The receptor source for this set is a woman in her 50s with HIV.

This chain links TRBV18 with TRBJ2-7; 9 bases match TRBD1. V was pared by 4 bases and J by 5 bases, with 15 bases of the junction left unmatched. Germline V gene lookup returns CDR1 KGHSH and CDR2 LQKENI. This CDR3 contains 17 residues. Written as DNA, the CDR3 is TGTGCCAGCTCACTCAATCCGGGACAGGGTAGAGTCCACGAGCAGTACTTC. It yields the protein CASSLNPGQGRVHEQYF.

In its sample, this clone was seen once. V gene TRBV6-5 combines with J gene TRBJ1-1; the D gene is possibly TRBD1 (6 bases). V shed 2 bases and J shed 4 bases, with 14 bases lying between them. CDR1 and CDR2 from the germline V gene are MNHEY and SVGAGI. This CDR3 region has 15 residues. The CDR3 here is CASSYQSTTGTEAFF. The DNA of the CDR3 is TGTGCCAGCAGTTACCAAAGTACGACAGGCACTGAAGCTTTCTTT.

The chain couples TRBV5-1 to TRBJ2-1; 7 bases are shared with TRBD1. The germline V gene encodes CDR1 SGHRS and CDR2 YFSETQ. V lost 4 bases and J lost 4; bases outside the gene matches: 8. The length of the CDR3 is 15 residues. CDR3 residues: CASSIGQEAYNEQFF. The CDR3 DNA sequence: TGCGCCAGCAGCATCGGACAGGAAGCGTACAATGAGCAGTTCTTC.

The CDR3 sequence: CAISERGSTDTQYF. CDR3 sequence (DNA): TGTGCCATCAGTGAACGGGGTTCCACAGATACGCAGTATTTT. This sequence joins TRBV10-3 and TRBJ2-3, with a tentative D call TRBD2 (5 bases). Per the germline V gene, CDR1 is ENHRY and CDR2 is SYGVKD. V gave up 3 bases and J gave up 2 bases, with 9 bases separating them. The CDR3 is made up of 14 amino acids.

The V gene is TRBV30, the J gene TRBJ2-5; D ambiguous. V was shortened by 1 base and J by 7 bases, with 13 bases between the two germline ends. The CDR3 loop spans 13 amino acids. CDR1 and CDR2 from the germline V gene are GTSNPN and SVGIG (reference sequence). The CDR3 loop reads CAWSASISGTQYF. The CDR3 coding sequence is TGTGCCTGGAGTGCTTCAATCAGTGGGACCCAGTACTTC.

The CDR3 loop is CASSQVAGRNTGELFF. DNA of the CDR3: TGCGCCAGCAGCCAAGTTGCCGGGAGGAACACCGGGGAGCTGTTTTTT. The J gene is TRBJ2-2, the V gene TRBV4-1; TRBD2 might be the D (6 bases). Germline assignment: CDR1 MGHRA and CDR2 YSYEKL. The CDR3 has 16 amino acids. The ends were cut back, 1 base at V and 1 base at J, with 10 bases in the middle.

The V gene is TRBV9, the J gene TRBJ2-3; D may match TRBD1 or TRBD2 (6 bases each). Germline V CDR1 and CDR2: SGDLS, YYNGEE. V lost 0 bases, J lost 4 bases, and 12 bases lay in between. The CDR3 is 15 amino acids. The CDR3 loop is CASSVAWGASDTQYF. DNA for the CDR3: TGTGCCAGCAGCGTAGCGTGGGGGGCGTCAGATACGCAGTATTTT.

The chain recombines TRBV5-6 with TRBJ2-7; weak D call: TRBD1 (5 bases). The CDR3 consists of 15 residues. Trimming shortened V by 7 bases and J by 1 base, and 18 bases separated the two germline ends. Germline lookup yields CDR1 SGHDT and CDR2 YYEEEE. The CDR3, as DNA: TGTGCCAGCCGTGCTATGTGGCAGGGTTCCTACGAGCAGTACTTC. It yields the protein CASRAMWQGSYEQYF.

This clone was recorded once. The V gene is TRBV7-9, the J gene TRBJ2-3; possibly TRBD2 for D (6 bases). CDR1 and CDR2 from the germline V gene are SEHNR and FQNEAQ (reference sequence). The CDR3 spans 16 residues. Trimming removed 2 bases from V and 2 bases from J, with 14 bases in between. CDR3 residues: CASSLWRDINTDTQYF. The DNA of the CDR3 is TGTGCCAGCAGCTTATGGCGGGATATAAACACAGATACGCAGTATTTT.

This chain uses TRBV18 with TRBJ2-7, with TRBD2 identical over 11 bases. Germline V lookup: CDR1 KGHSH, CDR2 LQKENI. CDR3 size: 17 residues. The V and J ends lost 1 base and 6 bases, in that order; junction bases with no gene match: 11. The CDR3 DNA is TGTGCCAGCTCACCACTGCTTACTAGCGGGAGTTTAGGCGAGCAGTACTTC. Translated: CASSPLLTSGSLGEQYF.

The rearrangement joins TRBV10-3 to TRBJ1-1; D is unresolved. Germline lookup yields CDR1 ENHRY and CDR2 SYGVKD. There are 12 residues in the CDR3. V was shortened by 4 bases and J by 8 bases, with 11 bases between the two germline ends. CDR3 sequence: CAISGTPPEAFF. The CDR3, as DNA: TGTGCCATCAGTGGGACCCCCCCCGAAGCTTTCTTT.